These T cell receptor beta chains were read from a single sample in a study of neurological immune-mediated disorders. TCRdb re-called the 5' RACE reads through MiXCR, storing one row per CDR3 protein. The sample contains about 55,000 distinct CDR3 sequences, roughly 4.6% of which appear only once. The specimen was PBMCs. The receptors stem from a man aged 45 to 65 with multiple sclerosis. CDR3s include the opening cysteine and the closing phenylalanine or tryptophan.

>TRBJ2-7|TRBV5-1
CASSSTSYEQYF
>TRBJ1-3|TRBV9
CASSVDPNSGNTIYF
>TRBJ2-7|TRBV25-1
CASSEWAVSYEQYF
>TRBJ2-5|TRBV28
CASSLQVQETQYF
>TRBJ1-1|TRBV5-1
CASSSGGQRNTEAFF
>TRBJ2-3|TRBV12-5
CASGFAGGSDTQYF
>TRBJ2-7|TRBV29-1
CSVRYRGLSYEQYF
>TRBJ2-1|TRBV6-5
CASSYTLAGGNEQFF
>TRBJ1-5|TRBV6-1
CASREIVDQPQHF
>TRBJ2-3|TRBV28
CASSRQISTDTQYF
>TRBJ2-2|TRBV3-1
CASSDYHDGELFF
>TRBJ1-5|TRBV28
CASQTQNQPQHF
>TRBJ2-5|TRBV4-1
CASSQGLLQETQYF
>TRBJ2-3|TRBV20-1
CSASPRGLDLLAQYF
>TRBJ1-4|TRBV20-1
CSARTPMGGGNEKLFF
>TRBJ2-1|TRBV18
CASSGTSGGANEQFF
>TRBJ2-7|TRBV5-1
CASSLVGRDEQYF
>TRBJ2-2|TRBV3-1
CASSPGGANTGELFF
>TRBJ1-2|TRBV20-1
CSAQSRDRGLLRGYTF
>TRBJ2-3|TRBV27
CASSLGTTTDTQYF
>TRBJ2-7|TRBV12-3/TRBV12-4
CASIPPVGQGSYEQYF
>TRBJ1-1|TRBV4-1
CASSQGLRMNTEAFF
>TRBJ2-2|TRBV29-1
CSVAGPLTGELFF
>TRBJ2-7|TRBV5-1
CASSFTRDEQYF
>TRBJ2-3|TRBV20-1
CSARSPSGGLTDTQYF
>TRBJ2-4|TRBV5-5
CASSLEVMRSLAKNIQYF
>TRBJ2-7|TRBV3-1
CASSQEEVAGSYEQYF
>TRBJ2-7|TRBV27
CASRSDYLSYEQYF
>TRBJ2-7|TRBV5-1
CASSVPNYEQYF
>TRBJ2-7|TRBV2
CASSEAVGSSYEQYF
>TRBJ2-1|TRBV4-2
CASSQIAGSTGHNEQFF
>TRBJ2-3|TRBV21-1
CASSINSTKDTQYF
>TRBJ1-1|TRBV5-1
CASSLVGHLTEAFF
>TRBJ2-2|TRBV4-1
CASSPMVGELFF
>TRBJ1-1|TRBV12-3/TRBV12-4
CASSDWGGEAFF
>TRBJ2-5|TRBV11-2
CASSSRDRGRLETQYF
>TRBJ2-3|TRBV5-1
CASSFSGLAGGIDTQYF
>TRBJ2-3|TRBV7-9
CASTHLADTQYF
>TRBJ2-2|TRBV21-1
CASSTSANTGELFF
>TRBJ2-3|TRBV29-1
CSPGTGSDTQYF
>TRBJ2-7|TRBV20-1
CSASGQGTSYEQYF
>TRBJ2-1|TRBV5-1
CASRFRDNEQFF
>TRBJ1-4|TRBV7-9
CASRPGQGLEKLFF
>TRBJ2-1|TRBV7-6
CASSPRALYNEQFF
>TRBJ2-1|TRBV28
CASSSHARVWREQFF
>TRBJ2-5|TRBV4-1
CASSQEGGLGGKTQYF
>TRBJ1-1|TRBV5-6
CASSTTKRANTEAFF
>TRBJ2-7|TRBV5-1
CASTLAGGVNEQYF
>TRBJ2-7|TRBV11-2
CASSLELGYEQYF
>TRBJ2-5|TRBV29-1
CSVPGPTSQETQYF